This is a list of T cell receptor beta chains from one sample in a study of OX40 agonist ivuxolimab in advanced cancers. Produced via immunoSEQ multiplex PCR; TCRdb's table is partial and in-frame only. The repertoire holds tens of thousands of clones, with approximately 90% as singletons. This specimen was CD4+ or CD8+ T cells sorted from blood, taken in a trial of the OX40 agonist ivuxolimab. These receptors came from an adult with an advanced solid tumor such as melanoma, head and neck, liver or kidney cancer. The CDR3 runs from the conserved cysteine through the conserved F or W. The D gene is left open where the match is weak. Clone size appears in some rows only: once, few, many, or a class for an expanded clone.

d_call	clone_size	v_call	j_call	cdr3_aa	cdr3_nt
-	-	TRBV9	TRBJ2-1	CASSVGGSLPERNEQFF	TGTGCCAGCAGCGTAGGAGGATCACTCCCGGAGAGGAATGAGCAGTTCTTC
-	-	TRBV11-3	TRBJ2-7	CASSLERSGVAYEQYF	TGTGCCAGCAGCTTAGAACGGTCGGGAGTCGCCTACGAGCAGTACTTC
TRBD2	-	TRBV27	TRBJ2-1	CASSSLSSGTGDEQFF	TGTGCCAGCAGTTCTCTCTCTAGCGGGACGGGCGATGAGCAGTTCTTC
TRBD2	once	TRBV7-6	TRBJ2-3	CASSLSGGGGRTDTQYF	TGTGCCAGCAGCCTAAGCGGGGGCGGGGGCCGCACAGATACGCAGTATTTT
TRBD1	-	TRBV6-5	TRBJ1-3	CASSSTGTGLNTIYF	TGTGCCAGCAGTTCCACCGGGACAGGGTTAAACACCATATATTTT
-	-	TRBV6-5	TRBJ2-7	CASSYNDQGEQYF	TGTGCCAGCAGTTATAACGACCAGGGCGAGCAGTACTTC
-	-	TRBV11-2	TRBJ2-3	CASSLRGRSTDTQYF	TGTGCCAGCAGCTTACGAGGGCGCAGCACAGATACGCAGTATTTT
-	-	TRBV2	TRBJ2-3	CASTGLGGILDTQYF	TGTGCCAGCACCGGGTTAGGGGGGATTCTGGATACGCAGTATTTT
TRBD1	-	TRBV6-1	TRBJ1-1	CASSDPGGFSEAFF	TGTGCCAGCAGTGACCCAGGGGGCTTCTCTGAAGCTTTCTTT
-	-	TRBV18	TRBJ1-1	CASSQVTMNTEAFF	TGTGCCAGCTCACAGGTTACCATGAACACTGAAGCTTTCTTT
TRBD2	-	TRBV10-2	TRBJ2-2	CASRAGVDTGELFF	TGCGCCAGCAGAGCGGGAGTAGATACCGGGGAGCTGTTTTTT
TRBD1	-	TRBV25-1	TRBJ2-1	CATGRDRGPYEQFF	TGTGCCACGGGCCGGGACAGGGGGCCTTATGAGCAGTTCTTC
-	-	TRBV28	TRBJ1-2	CASRVAGTRNNYGYTF	TGTGCCAGCAGGGTAGCCGGAACTCGAAACAACTATGGCTACACCTTC
-	-	TRBV27	TRBJ2-7	CASSSPLQGGSYEQYF	TGTGCCAGCAGTTCACCGCTACAGGGCGGGTCTTACGAGCAGTACTTC
-	-	TRBV2	TRBJ2-4	CASSERYIQYF	TGTGCCAGCAGTGAAAGGTACATTCAGTACTTC
-	-	TRBV6-5	TRBJ1-2	CASSAQAHYGYTF	TGTGCCAGCAGTGCTCAGGCCCACTATGGCTACACCTTC
-	-	TRBV4-2	TRBJ1-5	CASSQARDNQPQHF	TGTGCCAGCAGCCAGGCCAGGGATAATCAGCCCCAGCATTTT
-	-	TRBV7-8	TRBJ1-1	CASSPVGGRGTEAFF	TGTGCCAGCAGCCCAGTCGGAGGGCGCGGCACTGAAGCTTTCTTT
-	-	TRBV12-5	TRBJ1-1	CASGFGSGAGLDTEAFF	TGTGCTAGTGGTTTTGGGTCAGGGGCTGGTTTGGACACTGAAGCTTTCTTT
-	-	TRBV6-1	TRBJ2-2	CASSEVGGIGGELFF	TGTGCCAGCAGTGAAGTTGGGGGGATCGGCGGGGAGCTGTTTTTT
-	-	TRBV2	TRBJ2-2	CASSERTVTGELFF	TGTGCCAGCAGTGAGAGGACAGTTACCGGGGAGCTGTTTTTT
TRBD1	-	TRBV5-1	TRBJ2-1	CASSLAGQGAGEQFF	TGCGCCAGCAGCTTGGCCGGACAGGGCGCGGGTGAGCAGTTCTTC
TRBD1	once	TRBV19	TRBJ1-5	CASSISPTGNGGQPQHF	TGTGCCAGTAGTATAAGTCCGACAGGGAACGGGGGACAGCCCCAGCATTTT
-	-	TRBV29-1	TRBJ1-3	CSVAATSGNTIYF	TGCAGCGTTGCGGCCACCTCTGGAAACACCATATATTTT
-	-	TRBV5-1	TRBJ1-1	CASSLWGGTEAFF	TGCGCCAGCAGCTTGTGGGGGGGCACTGAAGCTTTCTTT
TRBD2	-	TRBV19	TRBJ2-1	CASSIFLAGNEQFF	TGTGCCAGTAGTATCTTTCTAGCGGGAAATGAGCAGTTCTTC
TRBD1	-	TRBV6-1	TRBJ2-7	CASSGDRGSEQYF	TGTGCCAGCAGTGGGGACAGGGGAAGCGAGCAGTACTTC
TRBD1	-	TRBV6-6	TRBJ2-7	CASSATGVGYEQYF	TGTGCCAGCAGTGCGACAGGGGTCGGCTACGAGCAGTACTTC